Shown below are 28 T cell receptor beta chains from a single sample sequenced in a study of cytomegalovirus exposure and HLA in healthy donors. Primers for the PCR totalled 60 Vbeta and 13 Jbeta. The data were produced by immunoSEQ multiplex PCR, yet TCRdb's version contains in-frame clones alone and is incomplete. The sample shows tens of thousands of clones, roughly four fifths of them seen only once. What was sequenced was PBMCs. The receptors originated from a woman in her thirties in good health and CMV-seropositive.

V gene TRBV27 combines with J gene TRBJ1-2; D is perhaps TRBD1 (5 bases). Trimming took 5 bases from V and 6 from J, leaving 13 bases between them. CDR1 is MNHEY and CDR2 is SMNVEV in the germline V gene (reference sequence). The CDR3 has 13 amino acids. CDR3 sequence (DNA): TGTGCCAGCAGTGATTCAGGGAATCATGGCTACACCTTC. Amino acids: CASSDSGNHGYTF.

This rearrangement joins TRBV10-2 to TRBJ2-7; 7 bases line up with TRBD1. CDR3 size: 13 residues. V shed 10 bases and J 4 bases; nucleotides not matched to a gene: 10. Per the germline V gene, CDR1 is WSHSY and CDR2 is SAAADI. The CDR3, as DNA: TGCGCCACCCGGGACAGCAGGTTTTACGAGCAGTACTTC. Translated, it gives CATRDSRFYEQYF.

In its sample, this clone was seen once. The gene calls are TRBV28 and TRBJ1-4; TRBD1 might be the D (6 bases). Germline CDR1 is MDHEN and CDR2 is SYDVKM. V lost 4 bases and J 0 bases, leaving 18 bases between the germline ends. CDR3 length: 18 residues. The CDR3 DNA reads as TGTGCCAGCAGTTCACCACAGGGTTGGGGTCCAACTAATGAAAAACTGTTTTTT. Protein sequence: CASSSPQGWGPTNEKLFF.

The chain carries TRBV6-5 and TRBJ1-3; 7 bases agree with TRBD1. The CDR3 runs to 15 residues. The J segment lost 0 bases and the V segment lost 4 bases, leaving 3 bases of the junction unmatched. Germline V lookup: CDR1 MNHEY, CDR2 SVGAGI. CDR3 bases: TGTGCCAGCAGTTCGGACAGGAGCTCTGGAAACACCATATATTTT. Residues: CASSSDRSSGNTIYF.

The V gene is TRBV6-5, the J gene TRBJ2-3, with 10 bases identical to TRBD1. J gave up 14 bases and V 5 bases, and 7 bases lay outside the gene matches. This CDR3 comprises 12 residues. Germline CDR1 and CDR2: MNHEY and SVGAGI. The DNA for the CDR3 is TGTGCCAGCAGTCGGACAGGGGGGAAGAGGTATTTT. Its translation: CASSRTGGKRYF.

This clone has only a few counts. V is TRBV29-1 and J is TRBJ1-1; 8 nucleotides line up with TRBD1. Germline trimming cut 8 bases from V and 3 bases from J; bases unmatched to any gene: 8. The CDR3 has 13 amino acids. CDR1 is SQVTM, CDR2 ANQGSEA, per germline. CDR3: CSSNQGADTEAFF. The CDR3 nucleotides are TGCAGCAGCAACCAGGGGGCGGACACTGAAGCTTTCTTT.

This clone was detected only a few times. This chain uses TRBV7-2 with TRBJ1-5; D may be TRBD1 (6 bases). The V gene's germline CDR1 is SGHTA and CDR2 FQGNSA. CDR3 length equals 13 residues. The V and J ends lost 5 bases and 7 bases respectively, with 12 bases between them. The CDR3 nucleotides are TGTGCCAGCAGCGTCAGGGGCCAACAGCCCCAGCATTTT. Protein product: CASSVRGQQPQHF. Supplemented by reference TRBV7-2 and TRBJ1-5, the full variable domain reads GAGVSQSPSNKVTEKGKDVELRCDPISGHTALYWYRQSLGQGLEFLIYFQGNSAPDKSGLPSDRFSAERTGGSVSTLTIQRTQQEDSAVYLCASSVRGQQPQHFGDGTRLSIL.

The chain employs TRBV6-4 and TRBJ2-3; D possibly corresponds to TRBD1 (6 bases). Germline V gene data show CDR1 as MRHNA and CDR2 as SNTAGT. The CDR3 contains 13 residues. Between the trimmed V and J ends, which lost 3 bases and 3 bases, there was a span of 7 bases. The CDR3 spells CASSEQGTDTQYF. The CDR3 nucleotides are TGTGCCAGCAGTGAACAGGGAACAGATACGCAGTATTTT.

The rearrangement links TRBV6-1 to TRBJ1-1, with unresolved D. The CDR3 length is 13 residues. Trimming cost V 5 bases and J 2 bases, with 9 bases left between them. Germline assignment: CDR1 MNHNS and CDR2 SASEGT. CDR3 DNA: TGTGCCAGCAGTCCCCAGCGAAACACTGAAGCTTTCTTT. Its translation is CASSPQRNTEAFF.

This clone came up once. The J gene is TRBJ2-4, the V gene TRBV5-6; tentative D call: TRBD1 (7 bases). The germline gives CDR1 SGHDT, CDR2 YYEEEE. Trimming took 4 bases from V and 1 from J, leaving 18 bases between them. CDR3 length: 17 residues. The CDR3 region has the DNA TGTGCCAGCAGCCGTGACAGGGAGGTCGCGGCCAAAAACATTCAGTACTTC. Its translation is CASSRDREVAAKNIQYF.

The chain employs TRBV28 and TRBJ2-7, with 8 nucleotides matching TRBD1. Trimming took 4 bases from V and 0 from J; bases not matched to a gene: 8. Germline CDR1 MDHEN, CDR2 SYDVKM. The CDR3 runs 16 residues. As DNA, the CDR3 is TGTGCCAGCAGTTACCCGAGACAGGGGTACTCCTACGAGCAGTACTTC. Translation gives CASSYPRQGYSYEQYF. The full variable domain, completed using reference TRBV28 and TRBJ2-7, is DVKVTQSSRYLVKRTGEKVFLECVQDMDHENMFWYRQDPGLGLRLIYFSYDVKMKEKGDIPEGYSVSREKKERFSLILESASTNQTSMYLCASSYPRQGYSYEQYFGPGTRLTVT.

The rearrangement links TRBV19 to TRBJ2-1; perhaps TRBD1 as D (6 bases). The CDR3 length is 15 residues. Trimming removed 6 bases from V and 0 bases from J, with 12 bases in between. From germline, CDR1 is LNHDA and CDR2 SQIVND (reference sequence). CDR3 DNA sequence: TGTGCCAGTAGAGGCGGACAGAGCTCCTACAATGAGCAGTTCTTC. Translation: CASRGGQSSYNEQFF. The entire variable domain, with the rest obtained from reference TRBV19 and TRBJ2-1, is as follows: DGGITQSPKYLFRKEGQNVTLSCEQNLNHDAMYWYRQDPGQGLRLIYYSQIVNDFQKGDIAEGYSVSREKKESFPLTVTSAQKNPTAFYLCASRGGQSSYNEQFFGPGTRLTVL.

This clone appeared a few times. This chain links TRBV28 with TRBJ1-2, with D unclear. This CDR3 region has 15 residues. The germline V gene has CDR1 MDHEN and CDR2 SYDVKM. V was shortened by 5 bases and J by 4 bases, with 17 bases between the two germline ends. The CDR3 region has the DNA TGTGCCAGCAGTCGGTCGGGGATAATAGCCTATGGCTACACCTTC. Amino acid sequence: CASSRSGIIAYGYTF.

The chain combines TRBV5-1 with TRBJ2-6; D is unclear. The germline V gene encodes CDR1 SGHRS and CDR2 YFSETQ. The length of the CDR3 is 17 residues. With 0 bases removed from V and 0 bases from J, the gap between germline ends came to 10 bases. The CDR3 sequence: CASSLGQLNSGANVLTF. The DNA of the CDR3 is TGCGCCAGCAGCTTGGGACAATTAAACTCTGGGGCCAACGTCCTGACTTTC. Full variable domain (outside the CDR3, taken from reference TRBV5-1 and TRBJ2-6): KAGVTQTPRYLIKTRGQQVTLSCSPISGHRSVSWYQQTPGQGLQFLFEYFSETQRNKGNFPGRFSGRQFSNSRSEMNVSTLELGDSALYLCASSLGQLNSGANVLTFGAGSRLTVL.

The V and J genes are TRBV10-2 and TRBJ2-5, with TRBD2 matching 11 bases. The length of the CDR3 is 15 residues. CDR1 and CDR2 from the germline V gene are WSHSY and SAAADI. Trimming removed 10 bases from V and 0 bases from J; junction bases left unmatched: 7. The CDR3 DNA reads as TGCGCCACCCAAGAGACTAGCGGGAACCAAGAGACCCAGTACTTC. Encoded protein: CATQETSGNQETQYF.

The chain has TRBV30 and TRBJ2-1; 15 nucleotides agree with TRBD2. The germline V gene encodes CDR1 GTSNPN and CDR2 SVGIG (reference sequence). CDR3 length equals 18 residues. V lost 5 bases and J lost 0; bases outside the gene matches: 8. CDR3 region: CAWDGLAGGPRSYNEQFF. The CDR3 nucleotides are TGTGCCTGGGACGGACTAGCGGGGGGGCCTCGCTCCTACAATGAGCAGTTCTTC.

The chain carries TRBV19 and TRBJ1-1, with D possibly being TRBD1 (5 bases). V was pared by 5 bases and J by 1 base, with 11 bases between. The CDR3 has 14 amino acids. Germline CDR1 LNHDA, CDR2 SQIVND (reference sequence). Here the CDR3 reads CASSWGLGNTEAFF. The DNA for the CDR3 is TGTGCCAGTAGTTGGGGCCTGGGGAACACTGAAGCTTTCTTT.

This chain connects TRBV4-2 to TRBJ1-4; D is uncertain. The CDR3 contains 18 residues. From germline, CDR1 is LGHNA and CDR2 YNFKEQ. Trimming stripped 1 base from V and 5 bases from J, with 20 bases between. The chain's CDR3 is CASSQVISMVQQNEKLFF. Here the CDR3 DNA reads TGTGCCAGCAGCCAAGTGATAAGTATGGTACAGCAGAATGAAAAACTGTTTTTT.

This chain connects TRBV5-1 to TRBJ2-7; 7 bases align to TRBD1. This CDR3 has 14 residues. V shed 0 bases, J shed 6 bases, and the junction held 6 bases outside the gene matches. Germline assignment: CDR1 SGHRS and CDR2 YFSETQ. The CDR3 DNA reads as TGCGCCAGCAGCTTGGGAGGGGGCAGATCCGAGCAGTACTTC. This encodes CASSLGGGRSEQYF.

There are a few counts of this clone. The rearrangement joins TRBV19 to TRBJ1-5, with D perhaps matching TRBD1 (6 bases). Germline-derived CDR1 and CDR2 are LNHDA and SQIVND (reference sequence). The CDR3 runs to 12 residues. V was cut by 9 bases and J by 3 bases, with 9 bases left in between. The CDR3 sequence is CASRDNNQPQHF. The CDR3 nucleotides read TGTGCCAGCCGGGACAACAATCAGCCCCAGCATTTT.

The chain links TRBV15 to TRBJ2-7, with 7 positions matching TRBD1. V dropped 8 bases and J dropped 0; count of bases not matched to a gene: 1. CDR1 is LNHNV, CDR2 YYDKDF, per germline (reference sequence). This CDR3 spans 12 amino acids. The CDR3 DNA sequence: TGTGCCACCCGGGACAGCTCCTACGAGCAGTACTTC. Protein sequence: CATRDSSYEQYF.

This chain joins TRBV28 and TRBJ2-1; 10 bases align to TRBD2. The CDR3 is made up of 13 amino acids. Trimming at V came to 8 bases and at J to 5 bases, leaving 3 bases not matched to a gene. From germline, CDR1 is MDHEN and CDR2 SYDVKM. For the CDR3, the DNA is TGTGCCAGCGCAGCGGGAGGGAACAATGAGCAGTTCTTC. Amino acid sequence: CASAAGGNNEQFF.

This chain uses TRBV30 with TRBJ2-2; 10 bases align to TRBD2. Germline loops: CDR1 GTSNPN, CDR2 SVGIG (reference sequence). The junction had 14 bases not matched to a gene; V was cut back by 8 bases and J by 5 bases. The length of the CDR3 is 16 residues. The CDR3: CALAGLAGVNTGELFF. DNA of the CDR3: TGTGCCCTTGCGGGGCTAGCGGGAGTTAATACCGGGGAGCTGTTTTTT.

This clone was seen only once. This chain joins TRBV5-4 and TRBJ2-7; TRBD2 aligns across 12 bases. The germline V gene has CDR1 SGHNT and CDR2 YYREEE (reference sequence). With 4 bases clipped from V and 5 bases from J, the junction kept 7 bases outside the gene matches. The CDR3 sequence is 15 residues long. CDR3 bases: TGTGCCAGCAGCCCAGGGGGGACTAGCGGGCACGAGCAGTACTTC. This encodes CASSPGGTSGHEQYF.

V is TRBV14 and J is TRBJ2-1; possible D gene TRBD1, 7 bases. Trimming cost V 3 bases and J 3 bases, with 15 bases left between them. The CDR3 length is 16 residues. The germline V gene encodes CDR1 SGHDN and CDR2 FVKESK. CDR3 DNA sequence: TGTGCCAGCAGCCAGGTGGCAGGGGGGTTCTACAATGAGCAGTTCTTC. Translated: CASSQVAGGFYNEQFF.

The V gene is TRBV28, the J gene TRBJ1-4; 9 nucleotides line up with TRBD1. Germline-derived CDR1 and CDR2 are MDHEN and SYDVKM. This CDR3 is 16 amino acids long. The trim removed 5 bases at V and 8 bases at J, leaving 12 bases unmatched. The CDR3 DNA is TGTGCCAGCAGTCCCACAGGGGGCGCGGAGGGAGAAAAACTGTTTTTT. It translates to CASSPTGGAEGEKLFF.

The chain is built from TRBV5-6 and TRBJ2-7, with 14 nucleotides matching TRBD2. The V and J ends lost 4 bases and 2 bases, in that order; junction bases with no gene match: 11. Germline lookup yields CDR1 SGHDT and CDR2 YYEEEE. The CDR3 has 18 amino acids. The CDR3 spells CASSNRGTSGRKAYEQYF. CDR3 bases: TGTGCCAGCAGCAACCGAGGGACTAGCGGGAGAAAGGCCTACGAGCAGTACTTC.

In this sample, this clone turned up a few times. CDR3 sequence (DNA): TGTGCCAGCACACGGGAGAACCGGTACGAGCAGTACTTC. Translated: CASTRENRYEQYF. The chain uses TRBV28 and TRBJ2-7, with TRBD2 as a possible D gene (6 bases). Trimming took off 7 bases at V and 4 bases at J, with 14 bases between the two ends. This CDR3 region has 13 residues. CDR1 and CDR2 from the germline V gene are MDHEN and SYDVKM.